This T cell receptor (beta chain) was captured in a study of T-cell reconstitution after alpha-beta-depleted transplantation in children. Germline CDR1 SGHRS, CDR2 YFSETQ. The CDR3 extends over 14 amino acids. With 4 bases removed from V and 8 bases from J, the gap between germline ends came to 15 bases. Researchers prepared the TCRbeta library using unique molecular identifiers, the study reports. One entry per CDR3 protein, called by TCRdb with MiXCR from the PCR reads. This table has around 270,000 distinct CDR3 sequences, roughly a tenth appearing once. This rearrangement joins TRBV5-1 to TRBJ1-4; possibly TRBD1 for D (5 bases). The source material was PBMCs, sampled before TCRalphabeta/CD19-depleted stem cell transplant. The source is a boy younger than two with acute myeloid leukemia, due to receive a stem cell transplant. This chain's CDR3 is CASSPDTLQEKLFF. The CDR3 DNA reads as TGCGCCAGCAGCCCGGACACATTACAAGAAAAACTGTTTTTT. The complete variable domain, with remaining parts taken from reference TRBV5-1 and TRBJ1-4, reads KAGVTQTPRYLIKTRGQQVTLSCSPISGHRSVSWYQQTPGQGLQFLFEYFSETQRNKGNFPGRFSGRQFSNSRSEMNVSTLELGDSALYLCASSPDTLQEKLFFGSGTQLSVL.